The following is a T cell receptor beta chain sequence with its context. The same CDR3 can be traced to other DNA sequences in this sample. The sample belongs to a study of blood T cell repertoires in COVID-19. The protocol was immunoSEQ multiplex PCR, while the TCRdb copy is restricted to in-frame clones and leaves out a portion. The sample lists about 210,000 clones, 65% to 90% occurring once. The CDR3 loop spans 14 amino acids. V was cut by 0 bases and J by 6 bases, with 10 bases left in between. From germline, CDR1 is SGHRS and CDR2 YFSETQ. Sequenced material: peripheral blood. The chain uses TRBV5-1 and TRBJ1-5; tentative D call: TRBD1 (5 bases). The TCR originated in a woman in her 70s with COVID-19, enrolled during active disease. The CDR3 nucleotides read TGCGCCAGCAGCTTGGATCGGGGGGGTCAGCCCCAGCATTTT. This sequence encodes CASSLDRGGQPQHF.